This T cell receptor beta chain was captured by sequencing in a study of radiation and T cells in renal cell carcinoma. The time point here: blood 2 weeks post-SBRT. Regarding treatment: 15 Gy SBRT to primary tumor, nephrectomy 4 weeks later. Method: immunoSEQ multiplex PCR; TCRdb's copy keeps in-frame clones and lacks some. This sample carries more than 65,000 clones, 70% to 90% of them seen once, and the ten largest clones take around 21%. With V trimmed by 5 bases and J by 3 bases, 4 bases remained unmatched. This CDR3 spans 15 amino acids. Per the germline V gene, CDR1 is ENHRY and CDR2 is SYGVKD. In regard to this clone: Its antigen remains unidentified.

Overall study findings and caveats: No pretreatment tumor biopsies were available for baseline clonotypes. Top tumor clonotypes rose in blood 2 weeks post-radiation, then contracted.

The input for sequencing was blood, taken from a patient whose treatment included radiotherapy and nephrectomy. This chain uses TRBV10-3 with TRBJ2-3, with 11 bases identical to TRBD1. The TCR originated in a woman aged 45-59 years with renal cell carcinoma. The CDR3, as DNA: TGTGCCATCAGTCCCGGGACAGGGGGGACAGATACGCAGTATTTT. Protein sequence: CAISPGTGGTDTQYF.